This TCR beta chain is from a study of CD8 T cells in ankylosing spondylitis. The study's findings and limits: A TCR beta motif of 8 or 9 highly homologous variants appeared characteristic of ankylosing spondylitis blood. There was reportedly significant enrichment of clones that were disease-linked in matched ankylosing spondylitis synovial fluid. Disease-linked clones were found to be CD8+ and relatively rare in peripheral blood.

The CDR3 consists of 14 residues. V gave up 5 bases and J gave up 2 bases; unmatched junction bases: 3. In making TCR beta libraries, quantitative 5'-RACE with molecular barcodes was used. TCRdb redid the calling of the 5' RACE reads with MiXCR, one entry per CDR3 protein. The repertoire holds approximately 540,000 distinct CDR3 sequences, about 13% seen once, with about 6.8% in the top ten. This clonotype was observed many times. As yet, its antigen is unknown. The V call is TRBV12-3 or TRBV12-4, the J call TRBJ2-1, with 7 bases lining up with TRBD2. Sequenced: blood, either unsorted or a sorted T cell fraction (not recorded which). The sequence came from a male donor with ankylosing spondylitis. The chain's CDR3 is CASSRDYPYNEQFF. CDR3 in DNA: TGTGCCAGCAGTAGGGACTACCCCTACAATGAGCAGTTCTTC.